One and the same sample provided the 7 T cell receptor beta chains below, sequenced in a study of kidney transplant recipient with SARS-CoV-2 infection. TCRdb re-analysed the reads in MiXCR, keeping a single row per CDR3 protein. The table includes 200,000 to 300,000 distinct CDR3 sequences, about 28% detected once. This specimen was a blood sample, taken at baseline and on day 111 from a kidney transplant recipient. These receptors were collected from a male patient aged 25-45 years who had COVID-19 and was a kidney transplant recipient. Some T cells may have originated in the graft donor.

This clonotype was picked up many times. CDR3: CASSEGYQPQHF. As DNA, the CDR3 is TGTGCCAGCAGTGAAGGATATCAGCCCCAGCATTTT. V is TRBV2 and J is TRBJ1-5; D gene uncertain. Trimming stripped 1 base from V and 5 bases from J, with 3 bases between. The CDR3 runs to 12 residues. Germline CDR1 is SNHLY and CDR2 is FYNNEI.

A word on this clonotype: A much larger clone lies one base from this, so it may be a read error. The conserved phenylalanine or tryptophan is not found at the CDR3 terminus, so this likely reflects a read error. The chain carries TRBV24-1 and TRBJ2-1, with 12 bases that match TRBD1. There are 17 residues in the CDR3. Looked up from germline, CDR1 is KGHDR and CDR2 is SFDVKD. V trimming: 0 bases; J trimming: 6 bases; junction bases outside the gene matches: 5. In DNA, the CDR3 is TGTGCCACCAGTGATTTGGGGACAGGGGGCATGTTCAATGAGCAGTTCCTC. It encodes CATSDLGTGGMFNEQFL.

This clonotype was observed many times. The chain couples TRBV5-4 to TRBJ2-4; D is perhaps TRBD1 or TRBD2 (5 bases each). The CDR3 loop spans 14 amino acids. Germline CDR1 and CDR2: SGHNT and YYREEE (reference sequence). Trimming took 3 bases from V and 5 from J, leaving 12 bases between them. CDR3 protein: CASSSTRGENIQYF. CDR3 bases: TGTGCCAGCAGCTCTACTAGGGGAGAAAACATTCAGTACTTC.

As regards this clonotype: A much larger clone differs by one base, so this may be a read error. The rearrangement uses TRBV11-3 and TRBJ1-2; unclear D gene. CDR1 is SGHNT, CDR2 YENEEA, per germline. V shed 5 bases and J shed 7 bases, with 26 bases lying between them. This CDR3 contains 17 residues. The CDR3 sequence is CASSHSSDLGKTCGYTF. The CDR3 DNA reads as TGTGCCAGCAGCCACTCAAGCGATCTCGGAAAGACCTGTGGCTACACCTTC. Complete variable domain (other parts from reference TRBV11-3 and TRBJ1-2): EAGVVQSPRYKIIEKKQPVAFWCNPISGHNTLYWYLQNLGQGPELLIRYENEEAVDDSQLPKDRFSAERLKGVDSTLKIQPAELGDSAVYLCASSHSSDLGKTCGYTFGSGTRLTVV.

This clonotype was detected ten times or more. The CDR3 sequence is CASLPSGVGETQYF. In nucleotides, the CDR3 is TGTGCCAGTCTTCCTTCTGGGGTTGGGGAGACCCAGTACTTC. The V gene is TRBV18, the J gene TRBJ2-5; no definite D call. The V and J ends lost 9 bases and 5 bases respectively, with 19 bases between them. Germline CDR1 is KGHSH and CDR2 is LQKENI. CDR3 size: 14 residues.

This clonotype was detected many times. The rearrangement links TRBV7-9 to TRBJ2-2; D ambiguous. The V and J ends lost 8 bases and 6 bases respectively, with 4 bases between them. From germline, CDR1 is SEHNR and CDR2 FQNEAQ (reference sequence). CDR3 length: 10 amino acids. The CDR3 here is CASPSGELFF. Here the CDR3 DNA reads TGTGCCAGCCCTTCCGGGGAGCTGTTTTTT.

Many counts were recorded for this clonotype. V and J are TRBV7-2 and TRBJ2-7; TRBD1 is a possible D gene (5 bases). With 5 bases removed from V and 0 bases from J, the gap between germline ends came to 17 bases. Germline V gives CDR1 SGHTA, CDR2 FQGNSA. This CDR3 spans 16 amino acids. This CDR3 is CASSTSTVRSSYEQYF. DNA for the CDR3: TGTGCCAGCAGCACTTCGACAGTCCGAAGCTCCTACGAGCAGTACTTC. The variable domain in full, with the rest retrieved from reference TRBV7-2 and TRBJ2-7, is GAGVSQSPSNKVTEKGKDVELRCDPISGHTALYWYRQSLGQGLEFLIYFQGNSAPDKSGLPSDRFSAERTGGSVSTLTIQRTQQEDSAVYLCASSTSTVRSSYEQYFGPGTRLTVT.